The sample holds many counts of the clone carrying this TCR beta chain. Its specificity is not known. Via CD45RO/CCR7/CD25/CD127/CD95/CD27, cells of the CD4+ naive, central memory, regulatory and stem cell-like memory subsets were sorted. Purity above 95% was achieved in all sorted populations. The data stem from a study of beta chain features in type 1 diabetes. Study in general: Healthy donors and patients showed comparable age, gender and cell yields. General study points: Moderate but significant shortening of TCRB CDR3s was recorded in all four CD4+ subsets from Type 1 diabetes patients. Junctions at VDJ sites from type 1 diabetes patients had fewer insertions and more deletions.

Trimming cost V 6 bases and J 4 bases; bases outside gene matches: 3. Germline values: CDR1 MNHEY, CDR2 SVGAGI. There are 14 residues in the CDR3. The entirety of the isolated RNA underwent reverse transcription, so expressed TCRB transcripts were sequenced. The method was immunoSEQ multiplex PCR; TCRdb's version includes in-frame clones alone and lacks a portion of them. The table has some 370,000 clones, 9.6% seen once. This sequence originates from a man aged 25 to 40 with type 1 diabetes. The chain recombines TRBV6-5 with TRBJ2-5, with 12 bases fitting TRBD1. Specimen: central memory CD4+ T cells from blood. The CDR3 DNA is TGTGCCAGCAGGGGACAGGGGGCCTCAGAGACCCAGTACTTC. It encodes CASRGQGASETQYF.